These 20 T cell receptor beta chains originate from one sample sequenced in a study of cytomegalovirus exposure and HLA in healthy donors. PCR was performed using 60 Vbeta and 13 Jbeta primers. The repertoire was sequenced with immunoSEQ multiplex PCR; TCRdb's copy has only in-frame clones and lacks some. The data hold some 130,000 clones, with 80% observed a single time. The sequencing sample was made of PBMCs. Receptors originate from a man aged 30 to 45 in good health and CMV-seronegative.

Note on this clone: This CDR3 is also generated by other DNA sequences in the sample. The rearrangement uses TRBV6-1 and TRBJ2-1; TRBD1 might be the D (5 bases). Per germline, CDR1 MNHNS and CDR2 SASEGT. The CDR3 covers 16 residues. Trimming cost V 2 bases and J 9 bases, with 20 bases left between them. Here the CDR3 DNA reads TGTGCCAGCAGTGAACAAACCATAGGGGTTGGCGGTGAGCAGTTCTTC. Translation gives CASSEQTIGVGGEQFF.

The DNA for the CDR3 is TGTGCCAGCGCCACAGGGTCCGCTAACTATGGCTACACCTTC. Protein product: CASATGSANYGYTF. The V gene is TRBV7-9, the J gene TRBJ1-2, with D possibly being TRBD1 (6 bases). Trimming pared 8 bases from V and 0 bases from J, leaving 13 bases between. The CDR3 contains 14 residues. In germline, CDR1 is SEHNR, CDR2 FQNEAQ (reference sequence).

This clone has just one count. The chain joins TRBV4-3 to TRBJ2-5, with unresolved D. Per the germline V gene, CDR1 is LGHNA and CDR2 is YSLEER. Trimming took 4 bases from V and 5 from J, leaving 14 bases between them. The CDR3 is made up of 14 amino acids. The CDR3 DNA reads TGCGCCAGCAGCCGCCACACGGGTGGGGAGACCCAGTACTTC. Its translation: CASSRHTGGETQYF.

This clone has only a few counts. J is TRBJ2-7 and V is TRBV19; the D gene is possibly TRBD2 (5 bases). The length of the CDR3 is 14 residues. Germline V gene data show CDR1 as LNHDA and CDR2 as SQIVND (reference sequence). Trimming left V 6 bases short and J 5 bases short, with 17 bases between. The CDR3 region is CASSQDYLTDEQYF. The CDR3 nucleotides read TGTGCCAGTAGCCAAGACTATTTGACGGACGAGCAGTACTTC.

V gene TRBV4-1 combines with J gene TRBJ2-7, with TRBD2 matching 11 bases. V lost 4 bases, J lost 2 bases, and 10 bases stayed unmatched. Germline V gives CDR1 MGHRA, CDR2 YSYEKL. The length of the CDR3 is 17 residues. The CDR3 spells CASSPSETSGRPYEQYF. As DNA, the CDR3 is TGCGCCAGCAGCCCTTCCGAAACTAGCGGGAGACCCTACGAGCAGTACTTC.

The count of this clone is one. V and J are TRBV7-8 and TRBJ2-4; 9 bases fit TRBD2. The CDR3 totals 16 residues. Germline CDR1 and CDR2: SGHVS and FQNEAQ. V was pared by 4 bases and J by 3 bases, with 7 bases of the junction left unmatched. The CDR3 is CASSSRLAEDKNIQYF. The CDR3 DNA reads TGTGCCAGCAGCTCTAGACTAGCGGAGGACAAAAACATTCAGTACTTC.

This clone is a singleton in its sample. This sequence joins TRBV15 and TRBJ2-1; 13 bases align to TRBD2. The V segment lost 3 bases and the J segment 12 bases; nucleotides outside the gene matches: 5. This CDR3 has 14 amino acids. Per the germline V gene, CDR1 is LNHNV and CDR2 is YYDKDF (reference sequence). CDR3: CATSSGLAGVGQFF. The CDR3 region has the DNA TGTGCCACCAGCAGTGGACTAGCGGGAGTGGGGCAGTTCTTC.

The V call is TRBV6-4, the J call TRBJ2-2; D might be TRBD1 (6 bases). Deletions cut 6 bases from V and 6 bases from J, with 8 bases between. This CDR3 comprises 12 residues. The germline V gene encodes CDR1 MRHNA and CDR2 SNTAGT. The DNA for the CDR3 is TGTGCCAGCAGACAGGGCTCCGGGGAGCTGTTTTTT. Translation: CASRQGSGELFF.

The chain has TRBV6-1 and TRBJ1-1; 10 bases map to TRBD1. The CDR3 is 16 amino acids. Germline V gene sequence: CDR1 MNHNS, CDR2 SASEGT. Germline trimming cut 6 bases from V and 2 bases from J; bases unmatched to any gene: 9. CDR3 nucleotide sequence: TGTGCCAGCAGGGAACGCGGGACAGGGGTTAACACTGAAGCTTTCTTT. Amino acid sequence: CASRERGTGVNTEAFF.

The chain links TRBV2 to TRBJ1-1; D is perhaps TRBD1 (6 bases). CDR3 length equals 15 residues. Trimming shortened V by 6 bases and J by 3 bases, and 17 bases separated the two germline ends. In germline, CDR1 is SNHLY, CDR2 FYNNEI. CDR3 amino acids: CASRGTRAGDTEAFF. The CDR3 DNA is TGTGCCAGCAGAGGGACACGGGCCGGGGACACTGAAGCTTTCTTT.

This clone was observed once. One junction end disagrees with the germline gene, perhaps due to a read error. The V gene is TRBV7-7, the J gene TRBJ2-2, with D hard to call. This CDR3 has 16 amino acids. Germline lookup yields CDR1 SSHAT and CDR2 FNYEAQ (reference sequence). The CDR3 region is CASRPYPLCHLRELFF. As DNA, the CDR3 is TGTGCTAGCAGGCCGTACCCACTCTGCCATCTTCGGGAGCTGTTTTTT.

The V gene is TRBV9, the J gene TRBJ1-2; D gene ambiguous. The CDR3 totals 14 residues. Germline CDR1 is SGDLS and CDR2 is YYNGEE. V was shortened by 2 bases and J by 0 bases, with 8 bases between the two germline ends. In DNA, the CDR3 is TGTGCCAGCAGCGTTAGCGGAACTAACTATGGCTACACCTTC. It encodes CASSVSGTNYGYTF.

The CDR3 reads CASSLGAGTLKETQYF. Here the CDR3 DNA reads TGTGCCAGCAGCTTAGGAGCCGGGACTCTTAAAGAGACCCAGTACTTC. The chain is built from TRBV7-3 and TRBJ2-5; perhaps TRBD2 as D (6 bases). Germline loops: CDR1 SGHTA, CDR2 FQGTGA. The CDR3 spans 16 residues. V lost 2 bases and J 3 bases, leaving 16 bases between the germline ends.

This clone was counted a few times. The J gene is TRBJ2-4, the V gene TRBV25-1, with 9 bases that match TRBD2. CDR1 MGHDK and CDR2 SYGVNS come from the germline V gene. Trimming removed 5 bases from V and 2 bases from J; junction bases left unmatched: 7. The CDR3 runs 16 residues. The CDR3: CASSPLAGKTKNIQYF. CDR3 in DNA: TGTGCCAGCAGTCCTCTAGCGGGAAAAACCAAAAACATTCAGTACTTC.

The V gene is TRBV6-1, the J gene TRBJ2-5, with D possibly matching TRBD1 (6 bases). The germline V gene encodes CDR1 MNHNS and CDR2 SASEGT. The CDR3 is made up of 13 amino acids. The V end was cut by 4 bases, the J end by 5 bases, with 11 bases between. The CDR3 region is CASSVTGFETQYF. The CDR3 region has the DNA TGTGCCAGCAGTGTCACAGGGTTTGAGACCCAGTACTTC.

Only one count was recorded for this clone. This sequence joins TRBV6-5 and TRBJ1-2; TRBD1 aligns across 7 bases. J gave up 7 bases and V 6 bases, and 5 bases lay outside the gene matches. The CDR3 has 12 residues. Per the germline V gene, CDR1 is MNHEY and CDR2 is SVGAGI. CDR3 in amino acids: CASRQGLGGYTF. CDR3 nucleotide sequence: TGTGCCAGCAGACAGGGGTTGGGTGGCTACACCTTC.

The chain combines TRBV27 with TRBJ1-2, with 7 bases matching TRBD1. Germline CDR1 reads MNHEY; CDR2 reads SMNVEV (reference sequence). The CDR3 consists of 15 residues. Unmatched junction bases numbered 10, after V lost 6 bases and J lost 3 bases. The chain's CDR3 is CASSSVRQGHYGYTF. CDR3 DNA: TGTGCCAGCAGCTCGGTCAGACAGGGCCACTATGGCTACACCTTC.

CDR3 bases: TGTGCCAGCAGTCTCCCTCCGGGACAGAGTCGGGGCTACACCTTC. Translated: CASSLPPGQSRGYTF. The V gene is TRBV28, the J gene TRBJ1-2; 7 bases agree with TRBD1. Trimming cost V 5 bases and J 8 bases; bases outside gene matches: 14. This CDR3 has 15 residues. The V gene's germline CDR1 is MDHEN and CDR2 SYDVKM.

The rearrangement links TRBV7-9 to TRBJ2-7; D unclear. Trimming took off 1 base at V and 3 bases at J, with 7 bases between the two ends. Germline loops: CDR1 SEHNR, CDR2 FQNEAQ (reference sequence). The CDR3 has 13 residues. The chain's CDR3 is CASSLEIVYEQYF. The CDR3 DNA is TGTGCCAGCAGCTTAGAAATAGTCTACGAGCAGTACTTC.

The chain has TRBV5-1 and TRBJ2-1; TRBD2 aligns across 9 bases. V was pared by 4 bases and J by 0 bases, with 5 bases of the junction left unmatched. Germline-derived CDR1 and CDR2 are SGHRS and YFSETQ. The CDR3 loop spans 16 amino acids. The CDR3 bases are TGCGCCAGCAGCCCTAGCGGGATGAGCTCCTACAATGAGCAGTTCTTC. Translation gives CASSPSGMSSYNEQFF.